This TCR beta chain is drawn from a study of response to subunit inactivated influenza vaccine. Points on this clonotype: What it recognizes is unknown.

TCRdb re-called the RT-PCR reads through MiXCR, storing one row per CDR3 protein. The sample contains approximately 300,000 distinct CDR3 sequences, approximately 20% of which appear only once. Overall study results and limits: Each seasonal influenza vaccination recruits few new T cells, the authors suggested.

The CDR3 loop spans 14 amino acids. Germline CDR1 and CDR2: DFQATT and SNEGSKA (reference sequence). V was pared by 6 bases and J by 5 bases, with 6 bases of the junction left unmatched. This material consisted of PBMCs from blood, taken approximately 22 months after vaccination. The receptor comes from a man between 45 and 75 years old who received an inactivated influenza vaccine. This chain connects TRBV20-1 to TRBJ2-5, with 13 positions matching TRBD2. Here the CDR3 reads CSAAWTSGSETQYF. CDR3 nucleotide sequence: TGCAGTGCCGCCTGGACTAGCGGGAGTGAGACCCAGTACTTC.